These T cell receptor beta chains were read from a single sample in a study of regulatory T cells in long-lasting Graves disease. One entry per CDR3 protein results from TCRdb running MiXCR on the multiplex PCR reads. Counted here are roughly 450,000 distinct CDR3 sequences, around 21% occurring once; the ten biggest clones make up 7% to 10%. Material: peripheral blood mononuclear cells (PBMCs), obtained when the disease was refractory, from a patient treated with antithyroid drugs. These receptors all come from a female donor with Graves disease. Both conserved end residues are trimmed from each CDR3.

j_call v_call cdr3_aa
TRBJ2-3 TRBV6-1 ASTRGLAETDTQY
TRBJ2-7 TRBV20-1 SANRDREVSYEQY
TRBJ2-3 TRBV7-3 ASSPTGGEGDTQY
TRBJ2-7 TRBV27 ASSFIGGPYEQY
TRBJ2-2 TRBV6-5 ASSFRRTNTGELF
TRBJ2-7 TRBV3-1 ASSQDSSVEEQY
TRBJ2-7 TRBV5-1 ASSPRTEAYEQY
TRBJ1-1 TRBV19 ASSIGGGGTEAF
TRBJ2-4 TRBV28 ASSLVPGAKNIQY
TRBJ2-7 TRBV20-1 SANPRTAYEQY
TRBJ1-5 TRBV6-5 ASSYQARASGQPQH
TRBJ2-7 TRBV6-1 ASSEGTRHEQY
TRBJ2-7 TRBV4-2 ASSQPGTVYEQY
TRBJ2-7 TRBV20-1 SATLGLATPEQY
TRBJ2-7 TRBV29-1 SAETDGVEQY
TRBJ2-7 TRBV28 ASSADISEQY
TRBJ2-6 TRBV18 ASSPTYSGGFSGANVLT
TRBJ2-7 TRBV6-1 ASRRQGKDEQY
TRBJ1-4 TRBV7-9 ASSLGDDEKLF
TRBJ1-5 TRBV7-9 ASSLGDTFNQPQH
TRBJ2-1 TRBV7-2 ACSSSSVGPYNEQF
TRBJ2-5 TRBV2 ASSENFGGAGETQY
TRBJ2-7 TRBV6-1 ASRRTLAGGLYEQY
TRBJ2-7 TRBV3-1 ASSQDLPGIYEQY
TRBJ1-1 TRBV20-1 SARDTLHTEAF
TRBJ2-6 TRBV6-1 ASSEFGDRGLGGANVLT
TRBJ2-5 TRBV7-3 ASSTGRQSPETQY
TRBJ1-3 TRBV30 AWGGVRGGNTIY
TRBJ2-6 TRBV20-1 SARAPGGAGANVLT
TRBJ2-7 TRBV5-1 ASSRTVSYEQY
TRBJ2-1 TRBV20-1 SQRGGSSYNEQF
TRBJ1-1 TRBV15 ATSREDTEAF
TRBJ2-7 TRBV7-9 ASSLDGLAREQY
TRBJ2-5 TRBV4-1 ASSHVRETQY
TRBJ2-7 TRBV6-1 ASSLFLYEQY